This TCR beta chain emerged from a study of cytomegalovirus exposure and HLA in healthy donors listed by TCRdb under 2017. A note on the overall study: In an earlier analysis of around 540 of the donors, 276 Gb of sequence data and 90 million to 130 million unique TCR beta sequences from 180 million or so T cells were reported. High-throughput TCR immunosequencing, statistical association of individual TCRs with disease status, and machine learning were combined to predict cytomegalovirus infection status. Among about 390 genotyped donors of the cohort, an average of around 240,000 unique TCR beta nucleotide sequences were sequenced per donor, roughly 20% of them non-productive. HLA typing included class I and class II loci at four-digit resolution. A later genetic analysis took genome-wide SNP genotypes for about three fifths of the roughly 670 donors and used that subset as a discovery cohort. Using immunosequencing, the study profiled T cell repertoires from 666 subjects and related those repertoires to cytomegalovirus serostatus. To study patterns of TCR occurrence, a later analysis re-analyzed previously published TCR beta repertoires from 700 or so donors and added high-resolution HLA genotyping. Of the 350 to 450 genotyped donors, approximately 81% were placed in the genetic ancestry cluster associated with self-reported Caucasian donors. Donor age, sex, ethnicity and CMV serostatus were collected together with the repertoire data. In the later analysis, no new phenotypic data were used to find candidate immune exposures; instead, reliance was placed on TCR beta sequences and their occurrence across donors. The number of typed donors differed by locus: about 620-640 for A, B, C, DRB1 and DQB1; some 500 for DQA1; approximately 600 for DPA1; and around 450 for DPB1. About 330 gigabases of sequencing data and around 85 million unique TCR sequences made up an early release that covered over 550 HLA-typed donors. An earlier analysis of around 580 of the donors used high-throughput TCR beta sequencing to judge whether each TCR beta V gene segment behaved as functional or pseudogenic. In addition to the first cohort of roughly 700 subjects, a separate validation cohort of under 150 different subjects was used. Roughly 5 DR-DQ haplotypes were handled as single units for association and clustering because linkage in the cohort was strong. All discovery cohort repertoires had been generated using a single sequencing platform. The study aimed to test whether signatures of past pathogen exposure could be identified by cataloging public T cell receptors. Broad study findings and their caveats: Specific HLA alleles were associated with some 15,000 TCR beta sequences at a false discovery rate of 0.05 in a later analysis. The cohort was sequenced for TCR beta chains only, and without alpha or paired-chain data the features that could be detected were limited. Presence/absence analyses assumed roughly uniform sequencing depth across donors, an assumption that may not hold. According to a later analysis, most CMV-associated TCR beta chains appeared to be HLA-restricted, and the HLA associations seemed to be driven largely by CMV exposure. In the study, roughly 160 TCR beta chains were listed as associated with cytomegalovirus. According to a later analysis, TCR association rates differed among HLA loci, with DRB1 alleles showing the most associated TCRs and HLA-C alleles showing the fewest. According to the authors, the approach could potentially be generalized to other disease states and immunological phenotypes. Because the 87-base-pair reads could not distinguish some IMGT-functional V segments, including TRBV6-2 and TRBV6-3, those segments were excluded. The sequencing pipeline was judged likely to have produced a cluster of highly shared sequence variants as a technical artifact. Immune exposure information for the cohort was limited to CMV serostatus. A later analysis reported that several top co-occurrence clusters appeared linked to parvovirus B19, influenza, CMV and Epstein-Barr virus. A further reported finding was that TCR beta sequences accurately predicted the HLA-A and HLA-B alleles for most subjects in the first cohort. In an earlier analysis of around 600 of the donors, most TCR beta V segments appeared in productive rearrangements about 87% or about 30% of the time, broadly matching IMGT annotations. HLA typing was unavailable for some donors at each locus, so association tests used only the typed subset. A few of the identified cytomegalovirus-associated TCR beta chains were confirmed in vitro to be specific for cytomegalovirus antigens. Most TCR sequences were seen in very few donors, while some public TCRs were found in many individuals. In a later analysis, HLA-associated TCR beta chains were found to be more clonally expanded and to have lower generation probabilities than equally common non-associated chains. When HLA alleles, especially DR and DQ, strongly co-occurred, attributing TCR associations to individual alleles was difficult. In a later genetic analysis, a missense DCLRE1C variant was associated with V-gene and J-gene trimming of TCR beta chains, and the association was replicated in an independent cohort. According to a later genetic analysis, donors in an Asian-associated ancestry cluster had fewer N-insertions in productive TCRs than the approximately 670-donor mean. Linkage disequilibrium might explain the correlated functional status among segregating V segments, but an unknown experimental factor could not be ruled out. Cytomegalovirus status was reported to be diagnosed by the classifier with high specificity and sensitivity in both the original and validation cohorts. The earlier analysis of nearly 600 of the donors excluded 15 to 20 rarely observed V segments, including chromosome 9 orphons, because counts were too low.

In total, approximately 610 healthy bone marrow donors made up the cohort. At the time of sampling, all cohort members were nominally healthy, though unrecorded immune exposures were likely present. The donor tested CMV seronegative, placing the donor among the 350 to 400 seronegative members of the cohort. A peripheral blood sample was provided by each donor, and peripheral blood mononuclear cells were used for TCR beta sequencing. Genomic DNA was extracted from the blood cell samples with the Qiagen DNeasy Blood Extraction Kit. Concerning this clone itself: The antigen it recognizes is unknown. Base qualities are not recorded, but no much larger clone differs from it by a single base. Other nucleotide sequences from this sample produce the same CDR3.

The library was made by the immunoSEQ multiplex PCR assay. For the multiplex PCR, a mixture combining 60 forward primers for TCR Vbeta segments and 13 reverse primers for TCR Jbeta segments was used. The CDR3 region of rearranged TCR beta genes was amplified from genomic DNA by a multiplex PCR assay. On the Illumina HiSeq System, the amplified TCR beta libraries were sequenced as 87-base-pair reads. The paper's processing steps were these. Across the roughly 700 repertoires, a later analysis counted 80 million or so unique TCR beta chains, some 11 million of which were shared by at least two donors. Raw reads were error-corrected and collapsed into unique sequences with a nearest-neighbor algorithm that merged closely related sequences to remove PCR and sequencing errors. CDR3 sequences were aligned to IMGT reference sequences to assign V, D and J gene segments. For a sequence to be retained, a match of at least six nucleotides was required to both a V gene segment and a J gene segment. Rearrangements were called productive when the CDR3 lacked stop codons and stayed in frame with V and J; all others were non-productive. Following IMGT convention, CDR3 was defined as the stretch from the second conserved V-encoded cysteine to the conserved J-encoded phenylalanine. In an earlier analysis of roughly 610 of the donors, sequences lacking an unambiguous match to a single V gene segment were excluded. In an earlier analysis of some 590 of the donors, a V segment was called functional when productive rearrangements were above 56.7%, and segregating when the standard deviation between donors exceeded 5%. A statistical classification framework was developed to diagnose cytomegalovirus status using the catalog of TCR beta chain sequences. In a later analysis, V and J genes were assigned by comparing TCR nucleotide sequences against IMGT/GENE-DB human TR gene sequences. Using the TCRdist pipeline, a later analysis assigned CDR3 sequences along with most-parsimonious VDJ recombination scenarios. In a later analysis, each TCR beta chain was defined by its CDR3 amino acid sequence together with its V-gene family, and reads without a unique V-gene family were excluded. A later analysis removed 592 highly shared, low-generation-probability nucleotide sequences to deal with suspected cross-contamination and a sequencing artifact. In a later analysis, a clonal expansion index for each public chain was calculated from normalized within-repertoire ranks of inferred template counts. In a later analysis, generation probabilities were computed with a VDJ recombination model fitted to out-of-frame rearrangements, and the resulting probabilities were checked against IGoR. In a later analysis, TCR-TCR, TCR-HLA and TCR-CMV co-occurrence was scored with hypergeometric tests, and a repertoire-size bias correction was applied to TCR pairs. False discovery rates were estimated in a later analysis by permuting HLA or CMV assignments 20 times. In a later analysis, co-occurring TCRs were grouped using DBSCAN, and TCRdist sequence similarity was added for clustering within HLA-allele-positive subsets. Repertoires with fewer than 30,000 or more than 120,000 public chains, plus five repertoires with anomalous nucleotide sharing, were excluded from co-occurrence clustering. Entries here come from immuneACCESS through TCRdb and include only in-frame sequences with V and J called. Some clones fail to appear in such tables; in the studies checked, an unresolved V gene covers under half of the shortfall, and the cause of the remainder is unknown. V, J and clone size reflect that table, while D and trimming were determined from the DNA. The sample contains around 100,000 clones, about four fifths of them found a single time. The ten most abundant clones make up approximately 2.1% of the sample.

Via the germline V gene (reference sequence), CDR1 is GTSNPN and CDR2 SVGIG. The CDR3 runs 12 residues from the cysteine to the phenylalanine. Only CDR3 DNA remains: 36 bases, in frame from the first base. The germline V and J ends show losses of 4 bases and 5 bases respectively, and no gene match explains 3 bases of the junction. The TCR comes from a woman between 40 and 55 years old in good health and CMV-seronegative. Sequenced input: PBMCs. In this chain, TRBV30 is recombined with TRBJ2-3; 7 of the junction bases match TRBD2. For the CDR3, the sequence is CAWTPGGDTQYF. Here is the DNA: TGTGCCTGGACCCCGGGGGGAGATACGCAGTATTTT. The CDR3 plus the reference TRBV30 and TRBJ2-3 genes for the other parts give the full variable domain: SQTIHQWPATLVQPVGSPLSLECTVEGTSNPNLYWYRQAAGRGLQLLFYSVGIGQISSEVPQNLSASRPQDRQFILSSKKLLLSDSGFYLCAWTPGGDTQYFGPGTRLTVL.